One sample yielded the 16 T cell receptor beta chains listed below, sequenced in a study of T cells after yellow fever vaccination. TCRdb re-derived calls from the 5' RACE reads in MiXCR, one entry per CDR3 protein. This table holds some 320,000 distinct CDR3 sequences, 9.5% to 12% found once. Material: CD4+ T cells sorted from PBMCs, obtained 45 days after the yellow fever booster vaccination. The receptors come from a man between 18 and 29 years old who received the YFV17D yellow fever vaccine.

V and J are TRBV21-1 and TRBJ2-4; TRBD2, as called in the table, went unchecked against the DNA. TRBV21-1 is an annotated pseudogene. This CDR3 region has 12 residues. The CDR3 DNA reads TGTGCCAGCAGCCAGGTAGAGGACTTAGCTTACTTC. It yields the protein CASSQVEDLAYF.

The table lists this clonotype with a few counts. The rearrangement links TRBV11-2 to TRBJ2-2; 9 bases line up with TRBD1. This CDR3 spans 16 amino acids. The germline V gene has CDR1 SGHAT and CDR2 FQNNGV. V shed 1 base, J shed 6 bases, and the junction held 6 bases outside the gene matches. CDR3 coding DNA: TGTGCCAGCAGCTTAGCCGGGACAGGGTCAGCCGGGGAGCTGTTTTTT. It codes for CASSLAGTGSAGELFF. Combining the CDR3 with reference TRBV11-2 and TRBJ2-2 gives the whole variable domain EAGVAQSPRYKIIEKRQSVAFWCNPISGHATLYWYQQILGQGPKLLIQFQNNGVVDDSQLPKDRFSAERLKGVDSTLKIQPAKLEDSAVYLCASSLAGTGSAGELFFGEGSRLTVL.

This clonotype was observed many times. The chain recombines TRBV10-1 with TRBJ2-3; D is uncertain. The CDR3 is 16 amino acids. The V gene's germline CDR1 is WNHNN and CDR2 SYGVQD (reference sequence). V shed 3 bases and J shed 0 bases, with 13 bases lying between them. CDR3 amino acids: CASSEDGKASTDTQYF. The CDR3 coding sequence is TGCGCCAGCAGTGAAGACGGCAAAGCTAGCACAGATACGCAGTATTTT.

This clonotype was seen only once. A junction boundary mismatches the germline segment, possibly from a read error. V gene TRBV5-4 combines with J gene TRBJ2-2; 12 bases are a match to TRBD2. Germline CDR1 reads SGHNT; CDR2 reads YYREEE (reference sequence). The CDR3 totals 18 residues. The chain's CDR3 is CASSLGLAGGPGTGELFF. In DNA form, the CDR3 reads TGTGCCAGCAGCTTGGGCCTAGCGGGGGGGCCCGGGACCGGGGAGCTATTTTTT.

This clonotype was recorded many times. J is TRBJ1-3 and V is TRBV4-2; D gene unclear. The V end was cut by 0 bases, the J end by 1 base, with 16 bases between. CDR3 length equals 18 residues. Germline loops: CDR1 LGHNA, CDR2 YNFKEQ. CDR3 nucleotides: TGTGCCAGCAGCCAAGAGTTCTCCCGGGTTTGGTCTGGAAACACCATATATTTT. It yields the protein CASSQEFSRVWSGNTIYF.

In this sample, this clonotype turned up a few times. The rearrangement links TRBV5-1 to TRBJ2-1; 8 bases agree with TRBD1. CDR1 and CDR2 (germline): SGHRS, YFSETQ. This CDR3 region has 14 residues. The V gene end was trimmed by 6 bases and the J gene end by 3 bases; junction bases not matched to a gene: 5. The CDR3: CASTRQGFYNEQFF. The CDR3 region has the DNA TGCGCCAGCACCCGACAGGGGTTCTACAATGAGCAGTTCTTC.

The genes are TRBV5-1 and TRBJ2-1; D may match TRBD1 or TRBD2 (6 bases each). This CDR3 comprises 14 residues. V was shortened by 4 bases and J by 4 bases, with 12 bases between the two germline ends. Germline assignment: CDR1 SGHRS and CDR2 YFSETQ. CDR3 loop: CASSRRGGYNEQFF. Here the CDR3 DNA reads TGCGCCAGCAGCCGACGAGGGGGGTACAATGAGCAGTTCTTC.

This clonotype has at least ten counts. The chain carries TRBV4-3 and TRBJ1-2; tentative D call: TRBD1 (5 bases). This CDR3 is built from 14 residues. The germline V gene encodes CDR1 LGHNA and CDR2 YSLEER. V gave up 4 bases and J gave up 4 bases, with 13 bases separating them. The CDR3 sequence: CASSRGGDGYGYTF. For the CDR3, the DNA is TGCGCCAGCAGCCGGGGAGGGGACGGCTATGGCTACACCTTC.

This clonotype has more than one count but fewer than ten. The V call is TRBV20-1, the J call TRBJ1-5; D gene unclear. CDR1 is DFQATT and CDR2 is SNEGSKA in the germline V gene (reference sequence). V was shortened by 1 base and J by 2 bases, with 6 bases between the two germline ends. The CDR3 totals 13 residues. CDR3 region: CSARGAGNQPQHF. The CDR3 coding sequence is TGCAGTGCTAGAGGGGCAGGCAATCAGCCCCAGCATTTT.

The V gene is TRBV7-8, the J gene TRBJ2-7, with TRBD1 matching over 7 bases. The V gene's germline CDR1 is SGHVS and CDR2 FQNEAQ. J gave up 2 bases and V 8 bases, and 9 bases lay outside the gene matches. The length of the CDR3 is 14 residues. CDR3 nucleotide sequence: TGTGCCAGCGGACGATGGCAGGGGGCCTACGAGCAGTACTTC. Its protein is CASGRWQGAYEQYF.

The V gene is TRBV24-1, the J gene TRBJ2-3; 7 bases map to TRBD1. After removal of 9 bases from V and 4 bases from J, the junction contained 12 bases not matched to a gene. CDR3 length: 15 amino acids. Germline CDR1 is KGHDR and CDR2 is SFDVKD. The CDR3 loop reads CATATTSTGADTQYF. For the CDR3, the DNA is TGTGCCACCGCTACGACATCAACAGGGGCAGATACGCAGTATTTT.

The chain has TRBV6-5 and TRBJ2-7, with 9 bases aligning to TRBD1. CDR3 size: 15 residues. The V and J ends lost 2 bases and 4 bases, in that order; junction bases with no gene match: 6. Germline-derived CDR1 and CDR2 are MNHEY and SVGAGI. For the CDR3, the DNA is TGTGCCAGCAGTTACCTAGGACAGGGGATTTACGAGCAGTACTTC. As protein: CASSYLGQGIYEQYF.

The chain employs TRBV20-1 and TRBJ2-1, with unresolved D. Trimming stripped 5 bases from V and 0 bases from J, with 11 bases between. There are 14 residues in the CDR3. Germline assignment: CDR1 DFQATT and CDR2 SNEGSKA (reference sequence). The CDR3 loop reads CSAGTGPSYNEQFF. The CDR3 nucleotides are TGCAGTGCTGGTACCGGGCCCTCCTACAATGAGCAGTTCTTC.

This clonotype appeared a few times. The chain couples TRBV20-1 to TRBJ1-2; 7 nucleotides agree with TRBD1. The V gene end was trimmed by 1 base and the J gene end by 6 bases; junction bases not matched to a gene: 8. Germline V gene data show CDR1 as DFQATT and CDR2 as SNEGSKA (reference sequence). This CDR3 has 14 amino acids. CDR3: CSARVTQGMNGYTF. The DNA for the CDR3 is TGCAGTGCTAGAGTGACACAGGGGATGAATGGCTACACCTTC.

In its sample, this clonotype was seen a few times. The chain joins TRBV27 to TRBJ1-3; D call uncertain. CDR3 length equals 16 residues. The germline V gene encodes CDR1 MNHEY and CDR2 SMNVEV (reference sequence). V was pared by 0 bases and J by 5 bases, with 14 bases between. The CDR3 DNA follows: TGTGCCAGCAGTTTATCTATGTCGGGGAGAAGAAACACCATATATTTT. It codes for CASSLSMSGRRNTIYF.

The V and J genes are TRBV6-1 and TRBJ2-3; D is perhaps TRBD2 (5 bases). Germline CDR1 is MNHNS and CDR2 is SASEGT. The CDR3 has 13 amino acids. The germline V and J ends were trimmed by 2 bases and 3 bases, with 6 bases remaining between them. This chain's CDR3 is CASSETGTDTQYF. The CDR3 region has the DNA TGTGCCAGCAGTGAAACGGGGACAGATACGCAGTATTTT.